The rows below give T cell receptor beta chains drawn from one sample of a study of shared clonotypes between healthy human individuals. Data came from immunoSEQ multiplex PCR; TCRdb stores just in-frame clones and leaves some out. The sample contains about 2.1 million clones, over 85% of which appear only once. Sequencing used naive CD8+ T cells from PBMCs. The receptors originated from a man aged 18-30 years in good health. Some clones in this sample may be carry-over from other donors' samples. CDR3s leave out the opening cysteine and the closing phenylalanine or tryptophan.

v_gene,j_gene,CDR3aa
TRBV28,TRBJ2-3,ASSPTEADTQY
TRBV7-2,TRBJ1-2,ASRGLGAPYGYT
TRBV28,TRBJ2-1,ASSPGRGGEQF
TRBV27,TRBJ2-1,ASSSGQRPNEQF
TRBV5-4,TRBJ1-1,ASSPVGAVEAF
TRBV7-7,TRBJ2-1,ASSLRPGLGANEQF
TRBV4-2,TRBJ1-1,ASSQDIVAVEAF
TRBV4-3,TRBJ2-1,ASSPPASNEQF
TRBV9,TRBJ2-3,ASSARRGRDTQY
TRBV2,TRBJ2-3,ASSPPGQGGTDTQY
TRBV7-2,TRBJ2-1,ASSLEGTYNEQF
TRBV6-4,TRBJ2-1,ASSDSIRALNEQF
TRBV14,TRBJ2-2,ASSLRGKSGELF
TRBV5-1,TRBJ2-7,ASSLQDEQY
TRBV19,TRBJ2-1,ASSMTSGRNEQF
TRBV7-6,TRBJ2-6,ASSTRVSGANVLT
TRBV15,TRBJ2-5,ATSRDLNQETQY
TRBV4-3,TRBJ1-3,ASSQTGMDTIY
TRBV12-5,TRBJ2-1,ASGAGQGFDEQF
TRBV5-6,TRBJ1-2,ASNNVGGPGYT
TRBV19,TRBJ2-2,ASSIHVNTLNTGELF
TRBV27,TRBJ2-2,ASSFRRTNTGELF
TRBV2,TRBJ1-4,ASSDLSLGEKLF
TRBV29-1,TRBJ1-2,SVGQEVWGYGYT
TRBV18,TRBJ2-7,ASSPGTGNYEQY
TRBV6-6,TRBJ1-5,ASSRGDVGSEPQH
TRBV27,TRBJ2-7,ASSPRTRIPYEQY
TRBV6-6,TRBJ1-1,ASSPRTGGQDLF
TRBV7-6,TRBJ2-1,ASSLVQGNNEQF
TRBV2,TRBJ2-7,ASSVGAGVYEQY
TRBV4-1,TRBJ2-3,ASSPRPDTQY
TRBV4-3,TRBJ2-7,ASSQQGATDEQY
TRBV19,TRBJ2-3,ASSDRATDTQY
TRBV27,TRBJ2-3,ASKEAGGPDTQY
TRBV5-1,TRBJ1-2,ASSLAPDSSYGYT
TRBV7-6,TRBJ2-1,ASSLAQGEGLNNEQF
TRBV28,TRBJ2-1,ASSSAGGLVLNEQF
TRBV6-1,TRBJ2-2,ASSEAGVRTGELF
TRBV29-1,TRBJ2-5,SVERPAGETQY
TRBV9,TRBJ2-7,ASTPTLSSYEQY
TRBV9,TRBJ2-7,ASSPRSGTSGSSSVEQY